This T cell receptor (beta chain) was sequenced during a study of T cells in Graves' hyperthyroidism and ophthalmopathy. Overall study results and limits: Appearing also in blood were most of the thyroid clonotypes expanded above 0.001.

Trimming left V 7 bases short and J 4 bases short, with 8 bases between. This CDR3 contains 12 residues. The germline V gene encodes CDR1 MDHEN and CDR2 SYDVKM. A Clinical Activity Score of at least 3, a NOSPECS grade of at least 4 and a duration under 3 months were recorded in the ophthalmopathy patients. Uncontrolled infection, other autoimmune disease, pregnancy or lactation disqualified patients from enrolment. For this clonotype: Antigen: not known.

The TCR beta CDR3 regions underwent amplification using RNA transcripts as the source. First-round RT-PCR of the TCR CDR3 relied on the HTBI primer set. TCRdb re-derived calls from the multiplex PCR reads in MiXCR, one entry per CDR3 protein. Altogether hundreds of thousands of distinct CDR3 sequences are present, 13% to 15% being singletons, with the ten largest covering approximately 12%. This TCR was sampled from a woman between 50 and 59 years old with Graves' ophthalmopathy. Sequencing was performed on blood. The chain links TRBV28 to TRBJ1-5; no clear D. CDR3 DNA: TGTGCCAGCACATTACAGAATCAGCCCCAGCATTTT. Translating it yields CASTLQNQPQHF. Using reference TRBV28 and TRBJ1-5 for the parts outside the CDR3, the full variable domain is DVKVTQSSRYLVKRTGEKVFLECVQDMDHENMFWYRQDPGLGLRLIYFSYDVKMKEKGDIPEGYSVSREKKERFSLILESASTNQTSMYLCASTLQNQPQHFGDGTRLSIL.